The subject of this entry is one TCR beta chain. This specimen belongs to a study of blood T cell repertoires in COVID-19. The overall study: Material from acute and convalescent COVID-19 was sourced from the United States, Italy and Spain. Sample material is recorded as cDNA or gDNA derived from T cells, B-cell-depleted T cells, or PBMCs.

Trimming at V came to 5 bases and at J to 1 base, leaving 7 bases not matched to a gene. Germline CDR1 reads SGHAT; CDR2 reads FQNNGV. This CDR3 comprises 15 residues. Original processing notes: Amplification from reference gene primers served as the basis for estimated nucleated cell counts. Data came from immunoSEQ multiplex PCR; TCRdb stores just in-frame clones and leaves some out. The V and J calls and clone size are taken from that table; D and trimming were inferred from the DNA. Of 170,000 or so clones in the sample, almost 85% are singletons; the top ten hold 13% to 15%. V usage is TRBV11-2 and J usage is TRBJ1-1; 7 bases line up with TRBD1. This receptor was taken from a man aged 18 to 35 with active or convalescent COVID-19. The sequencing sample was made of peripheral blood. The CDR3 protein is CASSRLTGSNTEAFF. The DNA for the CDR3 is TGTGCCAGCAGCCGACTGACAGGGTCGAACACTGAAGCTTTCTTT.